The source of this T cell receptor (beta chain) is a study of cytomegalovirus exposure and HLA in healthy donors. Findings of the study overall: A later analysis found TCR association rates differed by HLA locus, highest for DRB1 and lowest for HLA-C.

Remarks on this clone: The antigen remains undetermined.

Regarding donors, all were healthy bone marrow donors. The length of the CDR3 is 15 residues. Germline V lookup: CDR1 SGHDT, CDR2 YYEEEE. J was trimmed by 5 bases and V by 4 bases; bases with no gene match: 9. Researchers ran the PCR with 60 Vbeta and 13 Jbeta primers. TCRdb keeps only in-frame clones here, not all; method: immunoSEQ multiplex PCR. The sample contains just over 150,000 clones, 80% of which appear only once. The chain uses TRBV5-6 and TRBJ2-5; 9 positions match TRBD1. Specimen: PBMCs. The TCR comes from a male donor in good health and CMV-seropositive. CDR3 protein: CASSPYRGPRETQYF. Written as DNA, the CDR3 is TGTGCCAGCAGCCCCTACAGGGGGCCAAGGGAGACCCAGTACTTC.